The 22 T cell receptor beta chains presented below share a single source sample, sequenced in a study of blood T cell repertoires in COVID-19 (TCRdb year 2020). The library was produced with the immunoSEQ multiplex PCR assay. TCRdb retrieved this table from immuneACCESS and kept in-frame rearrangements only. Not all clones are present; in checked studies, unresolved V genes account for under half, and no reason is known for the remainder. The sample includes about 120,000 clones, with around 89% observed a single time. The ten largest make up roughly 4.3% of the sample. Sequenced: peripheral blood. The origin of the receptors is a man aged 60 to 69 with COVID-19, enrolled during active disease.

The chain carries TRBV29-1 and TRBJ2-5; tentatively, D is TRBD1 (5 bases). The germline CDR1 and CDR2 sequences are SQVTM and ANQGSEA. This CDR3 is 14 amino acids long. V lost 0 bases and J 5 bases, leaving 13 bases between the germline ends. The CDR3 DNA follows: TGCAGCGTTGAAGATGTGGGGCGTTGGGAGACCCAGTACTTC. Protein sequence: CSVEDVGRWETQYF.

This clone was observed once. The chain couples TRBV28 to TRBJ1-1; D possibly corresponds to TRBD1 (5 bases). CDR1 is MDHEN and CDR2 is SYDVKM in the germline V gene. The CDR3 totals 17 residues. V was clipped by 6 bases and J by 1 base, with 21 bases between them. The CDR3 DNA follows: TGTGCCAGCAGGCCCGGTAGGGGCAAGACGACGAACACTGAAGCTTTCTTT. Its translation is CASRPGRGKTTNTEAFF.

V and J are TRBV18 and TRBJ2-3; 13 nucleotides line up with TRBD2. The CDR3 is 18 residues long. V was pared by 3 bases and J by 4 bases, with 10 bases of the junction left unmatched. Germline CDR1 reads KGHSH; CDR2 reads LQKENI. The CDR3 is CASSPLTSGGPGPDTQYF. The CDR3 DNA reads as TGTGCCAGCTCACCCCTGACTAGCGGGGGGCCGGGTCCAGATACGCAGTATTTT.

The chain has TRBV19 and TRBJ1-3, with 11 bases lining up with TRBD1. CDR1 and CDR2 (germline): LNHDA, SQIVND (reference sequence). This CDR3 has 13 residues. V lost 11 bases and J lost 3; bases outside the gene matches: 3. The CDR3 DNA reads as TGTGCCTGCGGGACAGGGGGTGGAAACACCATATATTTT. Residues: CACGTGGGNTIYF.

The chain uses TRBV6-5 and TRBJ1-1, with D unresolved. This CDR3 spans 14 amino acids. V was cut by 4 bases and J by 3 bases, with 12 bases left in between. Per germline, CDR1 MNHEY and CDR2 SVGAGI. The CDR3 sequence is CASSFPGFDTEAFF. For the CDR3, the DNA is TGTGCCAGCAGTTTTCCGGGTTTTGACACTGAAGCTTTCTTT.

This rearrangement joins TRBV12-3 or TRBV12-4 to TRBJ1-1; D not certain. The CDR3 loop spans 12 amino acids. V was cut by 2 bases and J by 6 bases, with 7 bases left in between. The CDR3 reads CASSLKRSEAFF. CDR3 coding DNA: TGTGCCAGCAGTTTAAAGCGGTCTGAAGCTTTCTTT.

This chain connects TRBV10-3 to TRBJ1-1; TRBD1 aligns across 7 bases. This CDR3 spans 15 amino acids. Germline loops: CDR1 ENHRY, CDR2 SYGVKD. Germline trimming cut 3 bases from V and 3 bases from J; bases unmatched to any gene: 7. The CDR3 coding sequence is TGTGCCATCAGTGACCCGACAGGGCGGGACACTGAAGCTTTCTTT. Translation gives CAISDPTGRDTEAFF.

This clone was seen a few times. This chain joins TRBV2 and TRBJ2-7, with D unclear. Germline loops: CDR1 SNHLY, CDR2 FYNNEI. The CDR3 runs to 13 residues. Trimming left V 6 bases short and J 6 bases short, with 15 bases between. The CDR3 bases are TGTGCCAGCAGCGCAGACACGTTGTCCGAGCAGTACTTC. Protein: CASSADTLSEQYF. The complete variable domain, with remaining parts taken from reference TRBV2 and TRBJ2-7, reads EPEVTQTPSHQVTQMGQEVILRCVPISNHLYFYWYRQILGQKVEFLVSFYNNEISEKSEIFDDQFSVERPDGSNFTLKIRSTKLEDSAMYFCASSADTLSEQYFGPGTRLTVT.

This sequence joins TRBV3-1 (or the pseudogene TRBV3-2) and TRBJ1-3; 10 bases fit TRBD1. V dropped 1 base and J dropped 7; count of bases not matched to a gene: 7. This CDR3 has 16 amino acids. Germline V CDR1 and CDR2: LGHDT, YNNKEL (reference sequence). The CDR3 bases are TGTGCCAGCAGCCAAGGGACGACAGGGGGCTTGAACACCATATATTTT. Translation: CASSQGTTGGLNTIYF.

For the CDR3, the DNA is TGTGCCAGCAGTTTCTCAGGGCACGCTCAGCCCCAGCATTTT. As protein: CASSFSGHAQPQHF. The J gene is TRBJ1-5, the V gene TRBV27; TRBD1 might be the D (5 bases). The V end was cut by 3 bases, the J end by 6 bases, with 12 bases between. This CDR3 region has 14 residues. Per the germline V gene, CDR1 is MNHEY and CDR2 is SMNVEV (reference sequence).

The V and J genes are TRBV15 and TRBJ1-2; possible D gene TRBD1, 5 bases. V lost 5 bases and J 8 bases, leaving 15 bases between the germline ends. The CDR3 has 13 residues. Germline lookup yields CDR1 LNHNV and CDR2 YYDKDF (reference sequence). In DNA form, the CDR3 reads TGTGCCACCAGCCACGCGGGGGTGCGAGGCTACACCTTC. It translates to CATSHAGVRGYTF.

This clone was counted once. This chain uses TRBV9 with TRBJ1-6, with 9 bases that match TRBD1. The ends lost 4 bases at V and 6 bases at J; junction bases unmatched: 5. CDR3 size: 15 residues. The V gene's germline CDR1 is SGDLS and CDR2 YYNGEE. The DNA for the CDR3 is TGTGCCAGCAGCTTCCGACAGGGGGGTAATTCACCCCTCCACTTT. Residues: CASSFRQGGNSPLHF. Drawing the rest from reference TRBV9 and TRBJ1-6, the complete variable domain is DSGVTQTPKHLITATGQRVTLRCSPRSGDLSVYWYQQSLDQGLQFLIQYYNGEERAKGNILERFSAQQFPDLHSELNLSSLELGDSALYFCASSFRQGGNSPLHFGNGTRLTVT.

The J gene is TRBJ2-2, the V gene TRBV19; 9 bases align to TRBD1. Germline assignment: CDR1 LNHDA and CDR2 SQIVND (reference sequence). The junction had 5 bases not matched to a gene; V was cut back by 6 bases and J by 6 bases. The CDR3 spans 14 residues. CDR3 protein: CASSLQGAPGELFF. The CDR3 DNA is TGTGCCAGTAGCCTACAGGGGGCACCCGGGGAGCTGTTTTTT.

The chain uses TRBV29-1 and TRBJ1-2; D is ambiguous. This CDR3 has 14 residues. Trimming took 3 bases from V and 1 from J, leaving 12 bases between them. In germline, CDR1 is SQVTM, CDR2 ANQGSEA. In DNA form, the CDR3 reads TGCAGCGTTGACGGTAGCGGATTTAACTATGGCTACACCTTC. It codes for CSVDGSGFNYGYTF.

This rearrangement joins TRBV5-8 to TRBJ2-7, with 8 bases fitting TRBD1. J gave up 0 bases and V 4 bases, and 15 bases lay outside the gene matches. From germline, CDR1 is SGHTS and CDR2 YDEGEE. CDR3 size: 18 residues. In DNA, the CDR3 is TGTGCCAGCAGCCCCACAAAGATGGTCAGGGGGCCCTCCTACGAGCAGTACTTC. The encoded protein is CASSPTKMVRGPSYEQYF.

The chain has TRBV6-5 and TRBJ1-2; weak D call: TRBD1 (6 bases). The V gene lost 6 bases and the J gene lost 7 bases, with 21 bases spanning the gap. The CDR3 is made up of 15 amino acids. Germline V gene sequence: CDR1 MNHEY, CDR2 SVGAGI. The CDR3 sequence is CASSLSGHLRSGYTF. CDR3 coding DNA: TGTGCCAGCAGCCTATCGGGACACCTTCGGTCTGGCTACACCTTC.

This chain links TRBV29-1 with TRBJ2-1; 9 bases fit TRBD2. The CDR3 totals 16 residues. Germline V CDR1 and CDR2: SQVTM, ANQGSEA. V shed 1 base and J 5 bases; nucleotides not matched to a gene: 9. CDR3 sequence: CSVEGSRTSENNEQFF. CDR3 DNA: TGCAGCGTTGAAGGCTCACGGACTAGCGAGAACAATGAGCAGTTCTTC.

The chain employs TRBV7-6 and TRBJ2-2, with D tentatively TRBD2 (6 bases). Germline CDR1 SGHVS, CDR2 FNYEAQ. Trimming left V 5 bases short and J 2 bases short, with 15 bases between. The CDR3 covers 16 residues. The DNA of the CDR3 is TGTGCCAGCAGCGCCACCGGGACTTTAAACACCGGGGAGCTGTTTTTT. Translated, it gives CASSATGTLNTGELFF.

The genes are TRBV5-6 and TRBJ1-5, with a weak D call TRBD1 (6 bases). From germline, CDR1 is SGHDT and CDR2 YYEEEE. V was shortened by 4 bases and J by 8 bases, with 13 bases between the two germline ends. The CDR3 runs 13 residues. CDR3 nucleotide sequence: TGTGCCAGCAGCCAGGGGCCCAGCGAGCCCCAGCATTTT. As protein: CASSQGPSEPQHF.

This chain connects TRBV14 to TRBJ2-7, with 7 bases fitting TRBD1. The germline gives CDR1 SGHDN, CDR2 FVKESK. The V gene end was trimmed by 0 bases and the J gene end by 5 bases; junction bases not matched to a gene: 7. The CDR3 loop spans 15 amino acids. The CDR3 DNA sequence: TGTGCCAGCAGCCAAGATTGGGGGACAGTACACGAGCAGTACTTC. Protein: CASSQDWGTVHEQYF.

This clone was seen just once. This chain links TRBV11-1 with TRBJ2-1, with 8 bases fitting TRBD2. The germline CDR1 and CDR2 sequences are SGHAT and FQDESV (reference sequence). Losses at the gene ends were 9 bases for V and 4 bases for J; bases not matched to a gene: 11. The CDR3 is made up of 15 amino acids. The CDR3 sequence: CASQRAGGLYNEQFF. The CDR3 bases are TGTGCCAGTCAACGTGCGGGGGGTTTGTACAATGAGCAGTTCTTC.

The V gene is TRBV18, the J gene TRBJ1-2; 10 bases are a match to TRBD1. The ends lost 5 bases at V and 3 bases at J; junction bases unmatched: 3. Germline V gene data show CDR1 as KGHSH and CDR2 as LQKENI. There are 14 residues in the CDR3. CDR3 loop: CASSTGTGDYGYTF. The CDR3 DNA is TGTGCCAGCTCAACCGGGACAGGGGACTATGGCTACACCTTC.